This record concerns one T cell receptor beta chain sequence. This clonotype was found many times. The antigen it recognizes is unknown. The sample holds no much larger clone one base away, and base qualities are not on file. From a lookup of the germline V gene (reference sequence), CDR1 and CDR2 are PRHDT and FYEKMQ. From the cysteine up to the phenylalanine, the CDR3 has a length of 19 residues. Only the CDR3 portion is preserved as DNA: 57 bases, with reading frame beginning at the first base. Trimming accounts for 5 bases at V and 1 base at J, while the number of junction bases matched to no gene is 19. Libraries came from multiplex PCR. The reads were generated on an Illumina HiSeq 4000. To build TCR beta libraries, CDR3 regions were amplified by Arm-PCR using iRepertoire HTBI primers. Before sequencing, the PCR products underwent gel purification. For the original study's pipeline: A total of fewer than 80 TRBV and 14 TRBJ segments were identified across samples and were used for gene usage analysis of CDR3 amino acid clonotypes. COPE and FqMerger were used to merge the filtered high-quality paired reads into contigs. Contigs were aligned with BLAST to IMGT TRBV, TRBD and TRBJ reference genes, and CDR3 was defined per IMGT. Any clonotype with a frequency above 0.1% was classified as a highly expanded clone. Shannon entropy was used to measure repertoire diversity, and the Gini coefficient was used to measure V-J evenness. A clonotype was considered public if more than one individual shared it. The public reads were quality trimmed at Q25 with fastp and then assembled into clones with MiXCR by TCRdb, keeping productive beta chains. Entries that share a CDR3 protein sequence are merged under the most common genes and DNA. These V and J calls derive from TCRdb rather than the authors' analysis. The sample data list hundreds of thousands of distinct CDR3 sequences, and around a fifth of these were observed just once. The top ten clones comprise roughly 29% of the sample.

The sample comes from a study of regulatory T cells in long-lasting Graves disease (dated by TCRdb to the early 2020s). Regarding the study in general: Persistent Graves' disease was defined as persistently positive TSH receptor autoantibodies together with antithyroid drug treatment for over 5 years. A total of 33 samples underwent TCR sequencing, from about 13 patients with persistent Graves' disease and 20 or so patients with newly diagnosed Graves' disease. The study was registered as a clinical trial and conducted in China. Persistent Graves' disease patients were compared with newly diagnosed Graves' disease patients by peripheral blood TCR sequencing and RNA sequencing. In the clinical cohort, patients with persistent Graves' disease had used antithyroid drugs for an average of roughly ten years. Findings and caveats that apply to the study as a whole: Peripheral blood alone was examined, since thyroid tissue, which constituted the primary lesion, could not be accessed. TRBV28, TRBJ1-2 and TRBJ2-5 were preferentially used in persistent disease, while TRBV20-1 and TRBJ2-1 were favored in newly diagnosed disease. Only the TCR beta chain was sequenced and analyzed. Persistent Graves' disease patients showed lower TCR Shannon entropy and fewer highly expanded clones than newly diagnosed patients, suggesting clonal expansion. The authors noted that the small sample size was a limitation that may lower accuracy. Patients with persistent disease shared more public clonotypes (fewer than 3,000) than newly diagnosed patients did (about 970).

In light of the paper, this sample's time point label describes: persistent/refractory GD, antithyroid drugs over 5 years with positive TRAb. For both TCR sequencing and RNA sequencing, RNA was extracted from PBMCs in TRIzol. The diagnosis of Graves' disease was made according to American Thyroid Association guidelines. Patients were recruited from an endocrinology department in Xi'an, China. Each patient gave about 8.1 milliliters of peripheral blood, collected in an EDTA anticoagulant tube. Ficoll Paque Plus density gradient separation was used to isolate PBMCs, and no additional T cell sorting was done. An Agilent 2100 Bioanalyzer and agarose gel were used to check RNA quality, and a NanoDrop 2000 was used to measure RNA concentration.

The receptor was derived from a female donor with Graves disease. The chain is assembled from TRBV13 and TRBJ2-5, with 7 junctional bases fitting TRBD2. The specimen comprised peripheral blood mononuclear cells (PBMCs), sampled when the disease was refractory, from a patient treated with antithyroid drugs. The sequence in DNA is TGTGCCAGCAGCGCAGGCGGGACGGACGACTCGGGGGGCCAAGAGACCCAGTACTTC. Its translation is CASSAGGTDDSGGQETQYF. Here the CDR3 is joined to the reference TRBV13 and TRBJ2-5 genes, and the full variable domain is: AAGVIQSPRHLIKEKRETATLKCYPIPRHDTVYWYQQGPGQDPQFLISFYEKMQSDKGSIPDRFSAQQFSDYHSELNMSSLELGDSALYFCASSAGGTDDSGGQETQYFGPGTRLLVL.